This record covers a single T cell receptor beta chain. Its specificity is unknown. The data were produced by immunoSEQ multiplex PCR, yet TCRdb's version contains in-frame clones alone and is incomplete. The sample includes tens of thousands of clones, roughly 83% seen only once; the top ten take around 0.88%. These data come from a study of OX40 agonist ivuxolimab in advanced cancers. Study as a whole: Treatment of patients was with ivuxolimab, an agonistic anti-OX40 (CD134) antibody. Prior anti-PD-1, anti-PD-L1 or anti-CTLA-4 therapy did not bar entry, and 40% to 45% had some.

V lost 5 bases to trimming and J lost 4 bases, with 8 bases between them. CDR1 is MNHEY, CDR2 SVGAGI, per germline. CDR3 length: 13 amino acids. Study conclusions and caveats: CD4+ and CD8+ blood T cells expanded clonally by week 6 at 0.1 to 3.0 mg/kg.

Systemic immunosuppression or autoimmune disease history was grounds to exclude patients. This material consisted of CD4+ or CD8+ T cells sorted from blood, taken in a trial of the OX40 agonist ivuxolimab. The clonotype comes from an adult with an advanced solid tumor such as melanoma, head and neck, liver or kidney cancer. The chain is built from TRBV6-5 and TRBJ2-2; D unclear. CDR3 loop: CASSRPSTGELFF. The CDR3 DNA reads TGTGCCAGCAGTCGACCCTCCACCGGGGAGCTGTTTTTT.